This T cell receptor beta chain was recovered during a study of blood T cell repertoires in COVID-19 (dated by TCRdb to about 2020). Regarding the research as a whole: The collaborator samples originated in the United States, Italy and Spain and spanned the acute and convalescent phases of COVID-19. Sample metadata almost always included a de-identified subject ID, COVID-19 status, age in years and sex. The prospective study material was composed of cDNA or gDNA derived from T cells, B-cell-depleted T cells, or PBMCs. Where available, HLA class I and class II types were taken from metadata supplied by the sample provider and were not determined by assay-based typing. The dataset comprised deeply sampled blood TCRbeta repertoires from subjects exposed to, actively infected with, or recovered from COVID-19. The repertoires were released in a freely available public database meant as a resource for research on the immune response to SARS-CoV-2. The samples were drawn from two sources: the first 160 participants of the ongoing ImmuneRACE study, and 950 to 1,500 subjects contributed by 6 global collaborators.

The sample holds a few counts of this clone. Its cognate antigen has yet to be identified. No base quality information exists; no much larger clone differs at one position. Enrolling through a virtual design, the prospective study's participants ranged in age from roughly 18 to 95 years and lived across about two dozen United States geographic areas. To assign participants to cohorts, the prospective study relied on clinical history that participants themselves reported in a screening survey and a study questionnaire. Recovered participants in ImmuneRACE Cohort 3 were defined as having two consecutive negative NP/OP PCR tests, clearance from a healthcare professional, or resolution of symptoms. Mobile phlebotomists in the prospective study collected whole blood, serum and a nasopharyngeal or oropharyngeal swab from every participant. Over a roughly 2-month period, participants in the prospective study had the option of providing additional blood draws and questionnaires. Blood samples from the prospective study were shipped frozen or at room temperature prior to DNA extraction.

CDR1 LGHDT and CDR2 YNNKEL are derived from the germline V gene (reference sequence). The CDR3 starts with the cysteine, ends with the phenylalanine, and has 15 residues. The only DNA kept is the CDR3, 45 bases in frame from the first base. V gives up 1 base and J gives up 6 bases, and the segment between their germline ends measures 15 bases. Study-wide findings and limitations: The amount of clinical and demographic metadata varied by source and participant and was provided uncurated.

TCRbeta CDR3 regions were amplified from genomic DNA by means of the immunoSEQ Assay, a bias-controlled multiplex PCR. The paper's processing steps were these. Nucleated cell counts per sample were estimated from amplification of reference gene primers within the assay. To quantify the absolute abundance of each unique TCRbeta CDR3 rearrangement, sequence reads were collapsed and filtered. Productive Simpson clonality was computed per sample as the square root of Simpson's diversity index over productive rearrangements. Sourced from immuneACCESS, this table was stored by TCRdb with only in-frame sequences that have V and J called. A share of the clones is absent; for the studies checked, an unresolved V gene accounts for under half, and the remainder has no known explanation. V, J and clone size derive from that table, while D and trimming were established from the DNA sequence. The sample yields around 310,000 clones; just under 90% were counted once. The ten largest clones add up to roughly a tenth of the sample.

This TCR derives from a woman in her 30s who had recovered from COVID-19. The chain joins TRBV3-1 (or the pseudogene TRBV3-2) to TRBJ1-2, with no reliable assignment of the D segment. Sequenced sample: PBMCs or T cells enriched from blood (not recorded which). This receptor has the CDR3 CASSQGFSLGHGYTF. DNA sequence: TGTGCCAGCAGCCAAGGTTTTTCCTTGGGCCATGGCTACACCTTC.